Below, one TCR beta chain is given with its context. Original processing methods: For nucleated cells, counts were estimated from reference gene primer amplification. Only in-frame clones appear in the TCRdb table, and some are missing; sequencing was by immunoSEQ multiplex PCR. The DNA was the basis for D and trimming; V, J and clone size are from that table. The repertoire holds some 97,000 clones, with almost 90% as singletons. This record belongs to a study of blood T cell repertoires in COVID-19. CDR3 length equals 17 residues. V was clipped by 4 bases and J by 4 bases; unmatched bases: 11. From germline, CDR1 is SGHRS and CDR2 YFSETQ.

The sample taken for sequencing was peripheral blood. The V and J genes are TRBV5-1 and TRBJ2-2, with 9 bases identical to TRBD2. This TCR derives from a human donor in a cohort sampled during active COVID-19. CDR3 loop: CASSRRILAGPTGELFF. The CDR3 DNA follows: TGCGCCAGCAGCCGTCGGATTCTAGCGGGGCCCACCGGGGAGCTGTTTTTT. Full variable domain (remainder filled in from reference TRBV5-1 and TRBJ2-2): KAGVTQTPRYLIKTRGQQVTLSCSPISGHRSVSWYQQTPGQGLQFLFEYFSETQRNKGNFPGRFSGRQFSNSRSEMNVSTLELGDSALYLCASSRRILAGPTGELFFGEGSRLTVL.